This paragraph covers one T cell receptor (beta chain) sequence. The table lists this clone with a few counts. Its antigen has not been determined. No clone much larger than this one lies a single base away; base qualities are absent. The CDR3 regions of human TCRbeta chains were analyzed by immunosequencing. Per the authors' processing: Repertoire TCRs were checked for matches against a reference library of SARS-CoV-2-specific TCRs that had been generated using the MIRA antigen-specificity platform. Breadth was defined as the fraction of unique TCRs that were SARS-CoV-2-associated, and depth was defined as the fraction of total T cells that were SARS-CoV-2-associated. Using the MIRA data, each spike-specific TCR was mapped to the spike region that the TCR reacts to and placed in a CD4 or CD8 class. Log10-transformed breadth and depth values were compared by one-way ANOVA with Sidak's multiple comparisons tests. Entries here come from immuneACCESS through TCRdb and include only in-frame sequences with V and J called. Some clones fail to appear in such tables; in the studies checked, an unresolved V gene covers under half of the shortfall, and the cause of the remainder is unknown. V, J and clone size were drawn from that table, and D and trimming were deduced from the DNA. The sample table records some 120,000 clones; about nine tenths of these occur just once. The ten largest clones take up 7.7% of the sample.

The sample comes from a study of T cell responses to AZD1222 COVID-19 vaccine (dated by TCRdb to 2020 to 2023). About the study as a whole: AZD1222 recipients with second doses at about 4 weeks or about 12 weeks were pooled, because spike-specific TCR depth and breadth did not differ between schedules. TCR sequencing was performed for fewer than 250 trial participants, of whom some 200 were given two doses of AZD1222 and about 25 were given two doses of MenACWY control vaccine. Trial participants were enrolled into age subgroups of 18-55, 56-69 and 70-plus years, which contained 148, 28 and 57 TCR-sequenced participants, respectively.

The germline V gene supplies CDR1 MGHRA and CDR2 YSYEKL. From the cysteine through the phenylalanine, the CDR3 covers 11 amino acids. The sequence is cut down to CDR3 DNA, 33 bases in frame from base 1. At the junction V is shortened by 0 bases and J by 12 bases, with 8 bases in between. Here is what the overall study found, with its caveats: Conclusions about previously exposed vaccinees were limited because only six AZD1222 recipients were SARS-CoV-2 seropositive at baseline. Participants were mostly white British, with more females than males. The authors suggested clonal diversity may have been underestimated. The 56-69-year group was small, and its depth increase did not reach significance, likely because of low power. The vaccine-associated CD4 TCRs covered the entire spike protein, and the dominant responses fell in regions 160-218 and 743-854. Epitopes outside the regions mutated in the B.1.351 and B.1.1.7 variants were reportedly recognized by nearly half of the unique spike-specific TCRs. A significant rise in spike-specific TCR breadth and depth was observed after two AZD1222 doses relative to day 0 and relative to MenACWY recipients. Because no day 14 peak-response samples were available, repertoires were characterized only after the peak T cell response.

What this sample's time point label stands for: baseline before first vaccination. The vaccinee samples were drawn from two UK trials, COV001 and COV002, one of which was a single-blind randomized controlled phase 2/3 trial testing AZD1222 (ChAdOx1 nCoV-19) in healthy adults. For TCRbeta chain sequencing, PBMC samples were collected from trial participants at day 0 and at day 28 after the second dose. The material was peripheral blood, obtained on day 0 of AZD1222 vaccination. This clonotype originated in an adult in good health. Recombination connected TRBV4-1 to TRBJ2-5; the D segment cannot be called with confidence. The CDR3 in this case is CASSQEGSEYF. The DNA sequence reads TGCGCCAGCAGCCAAGAAGGGTCCGAGTACTTC.